One and the same sample provided the 9 T cell receptor beta chains below, sequenced in a study of control samples from healthy donors and cancer patients (dated by TCRdb to 2018 to 2021). The library was made by the immunoSEQ multiplex PCR assay. Not all clones reach the TCRdb copy of this immuneACCESS table, which keeps in-frame sequences only. Checked studies attribute under half of the gap to unresolved V genes and leave the rest unexplained. This sample comprises about 44,000 clones, approximately 89% of them detected only once. The top ten constitute roughly 10% of the sample. Sample: PBMCs. The receptors here all came from a woman aged 55-70 years with lung cancer.

The chain uses TRBV29-1 and TRBJ2-7; perhaps TRBD2 as D (5 bases). V was pared by 4 bases and J by 2 bases, with 12 bases between. Germline V gene sequence: CDR1 SQVTM, CDR2 ANQGSEA. The CDR3 length is 13 residues. CDR3 loop: CSVVRGNTYEQYF. In nucleotides, the CDR3 is TGCAGCGTTGTTCGAGGGAACACCTACGAGCAGTACTTC.

V usage is TRBV5-6 and J usage is TRBJ1-2, with D possibly being TRBD1 (5 bases). V lost 1 base and J 2 bases, leaving 9 bases between the germline ends. Per the germline V gene, CDR1 is SGHDT and CDR2 is YYEEEE. The CDR3 has 14 amino acids. The CDR3 region is CASSLRGANYGYTF. The CDR3 nucleotides are TGTGCCAGCAGCTTGAGGGGAGCAAACTATGGCTACACCTTC.

The rearrangement uses TRBV9 and TRBJ1-1; tentative D call: TRBD1 (5 bases). Germline V lookup: CDR1 SGDLS, CDR2 YYNGEE. The V gene lost 0 bases and the J gene lost 7 bases, with 13 bases spanning the gap. CDR3 length equals 14 residues. The chain's CDR3 is CASSVAASDIEAFF. The CDR3 DNA follows: TGTGCCAGCAGCGTAGCGGCATCGGACATTGAAGCTTTCTTT.

J is TRBJ2-3 and V is TRBV24-1; D gene uncertain. CDR3 length: 14 amino acids. Trimming took off 4 bases at V and 4 bases at J, with 11 bases between the two ends. In germline, CDR1 is KGHDR, CDR2 SFDVKD. The CDR3 protein is CATSETTFPDTQYF. DNA for the CDR3: TGTGCCACCAGTGAGACGACGTTCCCAGATACGCAGTATTTT.

V usage is TRBV11-3 and J usage is TRBJ2-1; no definite D call. CDR3 length: 12 residues. Germline CDR1 SGHNT, CDR2 YENEEA. The germline V and J ends were trimmed by 3 bases and 6 bases, with 6 bases remaining between them. The CDR3 sequence is CASSFVANEQFF. The CDR3 region has the DNA TGTGCCAGCAGCTTCGTTGCCAATGAGCAGTTCTTC. Supplemented by reference TRBV11-3 and TRBJ2-1, the full variable domain reads EAGVVQSPRYKIIEKKQPVAFWCNPISGHNTLYWYLQNLGQGPELLIRYENEEAVDDSQLPKDRFSAERLKGVDSTLKIQPAELGDSAVYLCASSFVANEQFFGPGTRLTVL.

This chain uses TRBV5-1 with TRBJ1-1; unclear D gene. The CDR3 is 14 residues long. CDR1 and CDR2 (germline): SGHRS, YFSETQ. V was cut by 2 bases and J by 5 bases, with 13 bases left in between. The CDR3 sequence: CASSFRTPRTEAFF. The CDR3, as DNA: TGCGCCAGCAGCTTTCGGACCCCTCGAACTGAAGCTTTCTTT.

This clone was seen more than once but under ten times. This rearrangement joins TRBV28 to TRBJ2-7; a possible D gene is TRBD1 (5 bases). Trimming took off 3 bases at V and 3 bases at J, with 9 bases between the two ends. CDR1 is MDHEN and CDR2 is SYDVKM in the germline V gene. The length of the CDR3 is 13 residues. In nucleotides, the CDR3 is TGTGCCAGCAGTTTCCGACAGTTCTACGAGCAGTACTTC. This sequence encodes CASSFRQFYEQYF. Filled out from reference TRBV28 and TRBJ2-7, the complete variable domain reads DVKVTQSSRYLVKRTGEKVFLECVQDMDHENMFWYRQDPGLGLRLIYFSYDVKMKEKGDIPEGYSVSREKKERFSLILESASTNQTSMYLCASSFRQFYEQYFGPGTRLTVT.

The genes are TRBV27 and TRBJ1-6; no firm D call. The CDR3 runs 12 residues. V was trimmed by 2 bases and J by 7 bases, leaving 3 bases between them. Per the germline V gene, CDR1 is MNHEY and CDR2 is SMNVEV (reference sequence). The CDR3 bases are TGTGCCAGCAGTTTACAGAATTCACCCCTCCACTTT. Translating it yields CASSLQNSPLHF.

The chain carries TRBV27 and TRBJ1-2, with D possibly matching TRBD1 (5 bases). Germline V lookup: CDR1 MNHEY, CDR2 SMNVEV (reference sequence). The V end lost 5 bases, the J end lost 7 bases, and 20 bases lay between the germline ends. The CDR3 is 15 amino acids. CDR3 in DNA: TGTGCCAGCAGTCCCACCGTTGGGGGGGAGGGTGGCTACACCTTC. Amino acids: CASSPTVGGEGGYTF.